A selection of T cell receptor beta chains follows, all from one sample in a study of blood T cell repertoires in COVID-19. Method: immunoSEQ multiplex PCR; TCRdb's copy keeps in-frame clones and lacks some. The sample records some 25,000 clones, 81% being singletons. Input material: peripheral blood. Receptors were obtained from a man in his 70s with acute or convalescent COVID-19. CDR3s include the opening cysteine and the closing phenylalanine or tryptophan. A D gene is named only where the DNA matches it firmly. A row's size may be missing; if present it is once, few, many or a size class.

v_call	d_call	clone_size	j_call	cdr3_nt	cdr3_aa
TRBV5-1	.	.	TRBJ2-3	TGCGCCAGCAGCTTGCCGGGACAAACAGATACGCAGTATTTT	CASSLPGQTDTQYF
TRBV6-5	TRBD1	.	TRBJ1-2	TGTGCCAGCAGTTTAGGACAGGGTTGGTATGGCTACACCTTC	CASSLGQGWYGYTF
TRBV6-5	TRBD1	.	TRBJ1-2	TGTGCCAGCAGTTACCGGGGACAGGGAGACTATGGCTACACCTTC	CASSYRGQGDYGYTF
TRBV15	.	.	TRBJ1-1	TGTGCCACCAGCAGAGATAGTACAGCGAACACTGAAGCTTTCTTT	CATSRDSTANTEAFF
TRBV7-6	TRBD1	.	TRBJ2-7	TGTGCCAGCAGCCTCAGGGGGCTGGACGAGCAGTACTTC	CASSLRGLDEQYF
TRBV19	TRBD2	few	TRBJ2-3	TGTGCCAGTAGCCTGGGGCAGGGGCCTAAGCAGCGGGGGGCTGGAGACACAGATACGCAGTATTTT	CASSLGQGPKQRGAGDTDTQYF
TRBV6-5	TRBD1	once	TRBJ1-1	TGTGCCAGCCAGGGGGTTCGCACTGAAGCTTTCTTT	CASQGVRTEAFF
TRBV5-1	TRBD1	.	TRBJ1-2	TGCGCCAGCAGCTTGGGCCCGGGACAGGGTAACTATGGCTACACCTTC	CASSLGPGQGNYGYTF
TRBV5-6	.	.	TRBJ2-7	TGTGCCAGCAGCTCCATACTAGTGAGCGAGCAGTACTTC	CASSSILVSEQYF
TRBV3-1/TRBV3-2	.	.	TRBJ2-3	TGTGCCAGCAGCCAGGCGGGGACCTTCACAGATACGCAGTATTTT	CASSQAGTFTDTQYF
TRBV5-1	.	.	TRBJ1-3	TGCGCCAGCAGCTTGGATGGGGGCAGGGGAACTGGAAACACCATATATTTT	CASSLDGGRGTGNTIYF
TRBV5-6	.	.	TRBJ2-7	TGTGCCAGCAGCTTGAACGGCTACGAGCAGTACTTC	CASSLNGYEQYF
TRBV27	.	.	TRBJ1-1	TGTGCCAGCAAATCCCTCAGGTTTATGAACACTGAAGCTTTCTTT	CASKSLRFMNTEAFF
TRBV5-1	.	.	TRBJ2-7	TGCGCCAGCAGCTTACAGCGGGCTCCCTACGAGCAGTACTTC	CASSLQRAPYEQYF
TRBV15	TRBD1	.	TRBJ1-1	TGTGCCACCAGCAGAGTAGGGACAGACCGCCATCAAGCTTTCTTT	CATSRVGTDRHQAFF
TRBV3-1/TRBV3-2	.	few	TRBJ1-5	TGTGCCAGCAGCCAACAGGTCAATCAGCCCCAGCATTTT	CASSQQVNQPQHF
TRBV5-1	TRBD2	.	TRBJ2-2	TGCGCCAGCAGCACCGGACTAGCGGGAGCGGCCGGGGAGCTGTTTTTT	CASSTGLAGAAGELFF
TRBV7-9	.	.	TRBJ1-2	TGTGCCAGCAGCTTTCACGCCGGGATTGGCTACACCTTC	CASSFHAGIGYTF
TRBV29-1	.	.	TRBJ1-3	TGCAGCGCGTACTCTGGAAACACCATATATTTT	CSAYSGNTIYF
TRBV4-3	.	few	TRBJ1-6	TGCGCCAGCAGCCAAGATATAGGACTGAATAATTCACCCCTCCACTTT	CASSQDIGLNNSPLHF
TRBV5-4	TRBD1	few	TRBJ2-7	TGTGCCAGCAGCTCCTGGGACAGAGTTACCTACGAGCAGTACTTC	CASSSWDRVTYEQYF
TRBV6-6	TRBD1	.	TRBJ1-2	TGTGCCAGCAGTTACTCAGGACAGGGGGACGGCTACACCTTC	CASSYSGQGDGYTF
TRBV6-2/TRBV6-3	.	.	TRBJ2-1	TGTGCCAGCAGTCCCCTAGGGGGAGGGAAGAATGAGCAGTTCTTC	CASSPLGGGKNEQFF
TRBV7-2	.	.	TRBJ1-4	TGTGCCAGCAGCTTGAGGGGGGGAACTAATGAAAAACTGTTTTTT	CASSLRGGTNEKLFF
TRBV5-5	TRBD1	.	TRBJ2-1	TGTGCCAGCAGCGCCACGTGGACAGGGGTTTACAATGAGCAGTTCTTC	CASSATWTGVYNEQFF
TRBV9	.	.	TRBJ1-3	TGTGCCAGCAGCGTAGCTCCGGTTGCCTCTGGAAACACCATATATTTT	CASSVAPVASGNTIYF
TRBV3-1/TRBV3-2	.	.	TRBJ2-2	TGTGCCAGCAGCTCCTCCACCGGGGAGCTGTTTTTT	CASSSSTGELFF
TRBV6-5	TRBD2	.	TRBJ2-3	TGTGCCAGCAGTTACGTCGCGGGGGGGCCTAAAGATACGCAGTATTTT	CASSYVAGGPKDTQYF
TRBV30	.	once	TRBJ1-5	TGTGCCTGGAGTGTATCAGCGGGGCGCAATCAGCCCCAGCATTTT	CAWSVSAGRNQPQHF
TRBV6-6	.	.	TRBJ2-2	TGTGCCAGCAATGAACAGGAGGGCCCAACCGGGGAGCTGTTTTTT	CASNEQEGPTGELFF